This is a list of T cell receptor beta chains from one sample in a study of T-cell reconstitution after alpha-beta-depleted transplantation in children. Via MiXCR, TCRdb re-called the PCR reads, giving one row per CDR3 protein. The table has 350,000 to 400,000 distinct CDR3 sequences, around 20% seen once; the top ten hold 3.5% to 4%. Sequenced here: PBMCs from the stem cell graft donor, sampled from the stem cell graft. The receptor set was obtained from a human donor who donated a stem cell graft to a child with acute myeloid leukemia. Each CDR3 is given with its conserved first and last residue. The D gene is left open where the match is weak. A row's size may be missing; if present it is once, few, many or a size class.

size	V	J	D	DNA	CDR3
.	TRBV20-1	TRBJ2-7	.	TGCAGTGCAGCCCCGGCAAGATACGAGCAGTACTTC	CSAAPARYEQYF
few	TRBV2	TRBJ2-7	.	TGTGCCAGCAGTGTCGGGGTCTACGAGCAGTACTTC	CASSVGVYEQYF
few	TRBV28	TRBJ2-7	TRBD1	TGTGCCAGCACCGACCCGGGACAGGGCCGTAACGAGCAGTACTTC	CASTDPGQGRNEQYF
.	TRBV24-1	TRBJ1-1	TRBD1	TGTGCCACCAGTGACCGGGACAGGGGGCAGAGGAACACTGAAGCTTTCTTT	CATSDRDRGQRNTEAFF
.	TRBV20-1	TRBJ2-7	.	TGCAGTGCTAGTAAGGTCAACTACGAGCAGTACTTC	CSASKVNYEQYF
few	TRBV4-2	TRBJ2-1	TRBD2	TGTGCCAGCAGCCAAGGTCGGGAGGGCCAATGGTACAATGAGCAGTTCTTC	CASSQGREGQWYNEQFF
many	TRBV21-1	TRBJ2-1	.	TGTGCCAGCAGCCAACGCAGGTCTTACAATGAGCAGTTCTTC	CASSQRRSYNEQFF
few	TRBV20-1	TRBJ2-7	.	TGCAGTGCTAGAGATCTGGGTGACGAGCAGTACTTC	CSARDLGDEQYF
.	TRBV12-3/TRBV12-4	TRBJ2-7	TRBD2	TGTGCCAGCAGTTTAGATACTAGCGGGAGATATAACGAGCAGTACTTC	CASSLDTSGRYNEQYF
.	TRBV27	TRBJ2-2	TRBD2	TGTGCCAGCAGTTTAAGGGTGACTAGCACTTACACCGGGGAGCTGTTTTTT	CASSLRVTSTYTGELFF
few	TRBV27	TRBJ2-3	TRBD2	TGTGCCCTTCAACGGGCTAGCGGGAGAGTCGCAGATACGCAGTATTTT	CALQRASGRVADTQYF
.	TRBV10-3	TRBJ1-1	.	TGTGCCATCAGTCGCAGGGGCACGGACACTGAAGCTTTCTTT	CAISRRGTDTEAFF
.	TRBV27	TRBJ2-1	.	TGTGCCAGCAGTAGAGACGGAGTTAGCTCCTACAATGAGCAGTTCTTC	CASSRDGVSSYNEQFF
.	TRBV6-6	TRBJ2-7	.	TGTGCCAGCAGTTACGGGCAGCCGCACTTC	CASSYGQPHF
.	TRBV7-9	TRBJ2-3	.	TGTGCCAGCAGCCCCAGGGGCGGGAGTGAAGTGGATACGCAGTATTTT	CASSPRGGSEVDTQYF
.	TRBV20-1	TRBJ2-7	.	TGCAGTGCTAGACTGTTGGGCGGGAACCCAACCTACGAGCAGTACTTC	CSARLLGGNPTYEQYF
many	TRBV9	TRBJ2-7	TRBD2	TGTGCCAGCAGCGCCGGGACTAGTCCCCACGAGCAGTACTTC	CASSAGTSPHEQYF
few	TRBV20-1	TRBJ2-1	.	TGCAGCCAGACAAGCTCCTACAATGAGCAGTTCTTC	CSQTSSYNEQFF
.	TRBV20-1	TRBJ2-1	.	TGCAGTGCTAGACCCGACCTTGGCAATGAGCAGTTCTTC	CSARPDLGNEQFF
few	TRBV3-1	TRBJ2-7	.	TGTGCCAGCAGCCAAGGTGACAGCTCCTACGAGCAGTACTTC	CASSQGDSSYEQYF
few	TRBV28	TRBJ1-1	.	TGTGCCAGCAGTTCCCCAATGCGAGGCGTACCCACTGAAGCTTTCTTT	CASSSPMRGVPTEAFF
few	TRBV7-9	TRBJ2-2	.	TGTGCCAGCAGCTTATACTTCGAGCAAACCGGGGAGCTGTTTTTT	CASSLYFEQTGELFF
.	TRBV11-2	TRBJ2-1	TRBD1	TGTGCCAGCAGCTTAGGGGGACAGGGGGCCTATACGTTCAATGAGCAGTTCTTC	CASSLGGQGAYTFNEQFF
.	TRBV6-2/TRBV6-3	TRBJ2-7	TRBD2	TGTGCCAGCAGTTACGGGGCTAGCGGGAACTACGAGCAGTACTTC	CASSYGASGNYEQYF
.	TRBV4-3	TRBJ2-3	.	TGCGCCAGCAGCCAAGATGCGGCAGGGGGGAGCCCAGATACGCAGTATTTT	CASSQDAAGGSPDTQYF
few	TRBV5-1	TRBJ2-3	TRBD2	TGCGCCAGCAGCTTGGAGGGTAGCGGGGCAGATACGCAGTATTTT	CASSLEGSGADTQYF
.	TRBV20-1	TRBJ1-3	.	TGCAGTGCTAGGAGGAGTGGTGGAAACACCATATATTTT	CSARRSGGNTIYF
few	TRBV6-5	TRBJ2-1	.	TGTGCCAGCAGTTACTCGGGAGCCTTGGAGCAGTTCTTC	CASSYSGALEQFF
few	TRBV29-1	TRBJ2-1	TRBD1	TGCAGCGTGGGTGACAGGGATTACGAGCAGTTCTTC	CSVGDRDYEQFF
.	TRBV20-1	TRBJ2-1	TRBD2	TGCAGTGCTACTTCTAGCGGATCTAACTCCTACAATGAGCAGTTCTTC	CSATSSGSNSYNEQFF
few	TRBV9	TRBJ2-2	.	TGTGCCAGCAGCGTAGAAGATCGGGGGACCGGGGAGCTGTTTTTT	CASSVEDRGTGELFF
.	TRBV28	TRBJ1-5	.	TGTGCCAGCAGTTTGGAAAGGGTTAGCAATCAGCCCCAGCATTTT	CASSLERVSNQPQHF
.	TRBV4-2	TRBJ2-5	.	TGTGCCAGCAGCCAAGGTCCCGGACAAGAGACCCAGTACTTC	CASSQGPGQETQYF
few	TRBV4-2	TRBJ2-5	.	TGTGCCAGCAGCGGCGTCAAAGAGACCCAGTACTTC	CASSGVKETQYF
many	TRBV6-2/TRBV6-3	TRBJ2-1	.	TGTGCCAGCAGCGCTGCTCCCTACAATGAGCAGTTCTTC	CASSAAPYNEQFF
many	TRBV18	TRBJ2-1	TRBD1	TGTGCCAGCTCACCCCGAGGGACAGGGGGCTACAATGAGCAGTTCTTC	CASSPRGTGGYNEQFF
few	TRBV12-3/TRBV12-4	TRBJ2-1	.	TGTGCCAGCAGTCCCACTAGCTTGATTTACAATGAGCAGTTCTTC	CASSPTSLIYNEQFF
few	TRBV20-1	TRBJ2-3	TRBD1	TGCAGTGCTATAGGGGACAGGGGGGGACACGCCACAGATACGCAGTATTTT	CSAIGDRGGHATDTQYF
.	TRBV29-1	TRBJ2-5	.	TGCAGCGTAGAAACGGGTGGTCTTTTGTACTTC	CSVETGGLLYF
.	TRBV15	TRBJ2-1	TRBD2	TGTGCCACCAGCAGAGCGGGGGGACTAGGGAAGAATGAGCAGTTCTTC	CATSRAGGLGKNEQFF
few	TRBV24-1	TRBJ2-1	TRBD1	TGTGCCACCAGTGATGGTGGACAGGCGGCCTACAATGAGCAGTTCTTC	CATSDGGQAAYNEQFF
.	TRBV20-1	TRBJ2-1	.	TGCAGTGCTTCAGGGGCGGGCCTTTACTACAATGAGCAGTTCTTC	CSASGAGLYYNEQFF
.	TRBV12-3/TRBV12-4	TRBJ2-5	.	TGTGCCACCTCCCCGACCGGAGGGCCGCAGGAGACCCAGTACTTC	CATSPTGGPQETQYF
few	TRBV24-1	TRBJ2-1	.	TGTGCCACCAGTGATTTTGATGGATCCCCAGCCTCCAATGAGCAGTTCTTC	CATSDFDGSPASNEQFF
few	TRBV12-3/TRBV12-4	TRBJ2-3	TRBD2	TGTGCCAGCAGTACTAGCGGGAGGGCCTTCGGAGATACGCAGTATTTT	CASSTSGRAFGDTQYF
.	TRBV18	TRBJ1-5	.	TGTGCCAGCCCCCACCCACATCAGCCCCAGCATTTT	CASPHPHQPQHF
.	TRBV12-3/TRBV12-4	TRBJ1-4	TRBD1	TGTGCCAGCAGGTCCGGGACAGGGAATGAAAAACTGTTTTTT	CASRSGTGNEKLFF
few	TRBV5-1	TRBJ2-1	.	TGCGCCAGCAGCCAAACAGGGCTCCACAATGAGCAGTTCTTC	CASSQTGLHNEQFF
.	TRBV25-1	TRBJ2-7	.	TGTGCCAGCAGTGATTGTAGTGGCGAGGATCGGACCTGCTACGAGCAGTACTTC	CASSDCSGEDRTCYEQYF
many	TRBV29-1	TRBJ1-1	.	TGCAGCGTGCGTGGTGGCGGGATGAACACTGAAGCTTTCTTT	CSVRGGGMNTEAFF
few	TRBV12-3/TRBV12-4	TRBJ2-2	.	TGTGCCAGCAGCCTAAGCCCGCGAATAAGGGACACCGGGGAGCTGTTTTTT	CASSLSPRIRDTGELFF
.	TRBV3-1	TRBJ2-1	TRBD2	TGTGCCAGCAGCCAAGTTAGCCCAGCGGGAGGGAATGAGCAGTTCTTC	CASSQVSPAGGNEQFF
few	TRBV15	TRBJ2-3	.	TGTGCCACCAGCAGAGATAAGGGTCGGGATACGCAGTATTTT	CATSRDKGRDTQYF
many	TRBV21-1	TRBJ2-7	.	TGTGCCAGCCCTTTTCCGGACAGCGGGCCGTACGAGCAGTACTTC	CASPFPDSGPYEQYF